This TCR beta chain stems from a study of T cell responses to AZD1222 COVID-19 vaccine. CDR1 and CDR2 (germline): ENHRY, SYGVKD. The CDR3 loop spans 15 amino acids. The V and J ends lost 3 bases and 5 bases respectively, with 14 bases between them. Clones were sequenced by immunoSEQ multiplex PCR, and TCRdb holds only the in-frame ones, with some missing. Of some 100,000 clones listed, about 86% are singletons. The gene calls are TRBV10-3 and TRBJ2-1, with D perhaps matching TRBD2 (6 bases). The source was peripheral blood, collected on day 0 of AZD1222 vaccination. The origin of this receptor is an adult in good health. CDR3 sequence: CAISDRGKADNEQFF. CDR3 DNA sequence: TGTGCCATCAGTGATCGCGGGAAAGCGGACAATGAGCAGTTCTTC.